Listed here are 29 T cell receptor beta chains from one sample, sequenced in a study of high-grade serous ovarian cancer treatment subgroups. Produced via immunoSEQ multiplex PCR; TCRdb's table is partial and in-frame only. The data contain thousands of clones, about four fifths of them seen just once; the ten biggest clones take up over 5%. Tumor tissue was taken before any definitive surgery or chemotherapy was given. The sample taken for sequencing was tumor tissue. The receptors shown here come from a human donor with high-grade serous ovarian cancer.

This clone has only one observation. The J gene is TRBJ2-7, the V gene TRBV4-1; D might be TRBD2 (6 bases). The CDR3 loop spans 18 amino acids. Germline values: CDR1 MGHRA, CDR2 YSYEKL. The V gene lost 2 bases and the J gene lost 0 bases, with 20 bases spanning the gap. The CDR3 nucleotides read TGCGCCAGCAGCCAAAAGGCCCCCCGGGACTCAAGCTCCTACGAGCAGTACTTC. It encodes CASSQKAPRDSSSYEQYF.

The gene calls are TRBV4-3 and TRBJ2-7, with TRBD2 identical over 12 bases. CDR1 and CDR2 from the germline V gene are LGHNA and YSLEER. V shed 0 bases, J shed 3 bases, and the junction held 9 bases outside the gene matches. The CDR3 contains 18 residues. For the CDR3, the DNA is TGCGCCAGCAGCCAAGAAAGGTGGGCTAGCGGGAGGGTCTACGAGCAGTACTTC. Translated: CASSQERWASGRVYEQYF.

The rearrangement joins TRBV5-4 to TRBJ2-1; no definite D call. Germline values: CDR1 SGHNT, CDR2 YYREEE (reference sequence). The CDR3 is 15 residues long. The ends were cut back, 0 bases at V and 0 bases at J, with 7 bases in the middle. For the CDR3, the DNA is TGTGCCAGCAGCTTGGAGGCAAGCTCCTACAATGAGCAGTTCTTC. It codes for CASSLEASSYNEQFF.

The chain couples TRBV7-8 to TRBJ2-2, with 9 bases matching TRBD2. In germline, CDR1 is SGHVS, CDR2 FQNEAQ. This CDR3 has 17 residues. The V and J ends lost 2 bases and 4 bases, in that order; junction bases with no gene match: 8. Written as DNA, the CDR3 is TGTGCCAGCAGCTTACCCGTACTAGCGGGCCCCACCGGGGAGCTGTTTTTT. Encoded protein: CASSLPVLAGPTGELFF.

This sequence joins TRBV19 and TRBJ1-3, with D hard to call. The CDR3 extends over 12 amino acids. V lost 7 bases and J lost 4, with 8 bases in between. Germline assignment: CDR1 LNHDA and CDR2 SQIVND (reference sequence). CDR3: CASTGEGNTIYF. The DNA for the CDR3 is TGTGCCAGTACAGGAGAGGGAAACACCATATATTTT.

This clone was counted only a few times. This sequence joins TRBV19 and TRBJ1-3, with D perhaps matching TRBD1 (6 bases). CDR1 LNHDA and CDR2 SQIVND come from the germline V gene (reference sequence). V lost 6 bases, J lost 0 bases, and 15 bases lay in between. The CDR3 is 16 residues long. The CDR3 sequence is CASRRDGQISGNTIYF. The CDR3 region has the DNA TGTGCCAGTAGGCGTGATGGACAGATCTCTGGAAACACCATATATTTT. The variable domain in full, with the rest retrieved from reference TRBV19 and TRBJ1-3, is DGGITQSPKYLFRKEGQNVTLSCEQNLNHDAMYWYRQDPGQGLRLIYYSQIVNDFQKGDIAEGYSVSREKKESFPLTVTSAQKNPTAFYLCASRRDGQISGNTIYFGEGSWLTVV.

The J gene is TRBJ2-1, the V gene TRBV7-2; 11 bases agree with TRBD2. Germline CDR1 SGHTA, CDR2 FQGNSA. After removal of 4 bases from V and 9 bases from J, the junction contained 2 bases not matched to a gene. The CDR3 is 13 amino acids. CDR3 sequence: CASSYGLAGEQFF. The CDR3 DNA reads TGTGCCAGCAGCTACGGACTAGCGGGTGAGCAGTTCTTC.

This clone was seen only a few times. This chain connects TRBV5-6 to TRBJ2-4; 12 positions agree with TRBD2. Germline CDR1 reads SGHDT; CDR2 reads YYEEEE. Germline trimming cut 4 bases from V and 0 bases from J; bases unmatched to any gene: 2. This CDR3 region has 16 residues. The CDR3 loop is CASSAGLAGAKNIQYF. CDR3 DNA sequence: TGTGCCAGCAGCGCGGGACTAGCGGGAGCCAAAAACATTCAGTACTTC.

This chain connects TRBV7-2 to TRBJ2-7; D is ambiguous. Deletions cut 1 base from V and 2 bases from J, with 6 bases between. Germline V lookup: CDR1 SGHTA, CDR2 FQGNSA. The CDR3 has 13 residues. As DNA, the CDR3 is TGTGCCAGCAGCTTAGAACCCCCCTACGAGCAGTACTTC. The encoded protein is CASSLEPPYEQYF. Combining the CDR3 with reference TRBV7-2 and TRBJ2-7 gives the whole variable domain GAGVSQSPSNKVTEKGKDVELRCDPISGHTALYWYRQSLGQGLEFLIYFQGNSAPDKSGLPSDRFSAERTGGSVSTLTIQRTQQEDSAVYLCASSLEPPYEQYFGPGTRLTVT.

The chain has TRBV28 and TRBJ2-7; 10 bases map to TRBD1. This CDR3 comprises 15 residues. Trimming removed 3 bases from V and 3 bases from J; junction bases left unmatched: 5. Germline V gives CDR1 MDHEN, CDR2 SYDVKM. CDR3 DNA: TGTGCCAGCAGTTTGTCGGGACAGGGGTACTACGAGCAGTACTTC. Translated: CASSLSGQGYYEQYF.

V gene TRBV12-5 combines with J gene TRBJ2-5, with TRBD2 matching over 10 bases. This CDR3 has 17 residues. The germline gives CDR1 LGHNT, CDR2 FRNRAP. V lost 1 base and J lost 5; bases outside the gene matches: 10. The CDR3 spells CASGLGRTSGGGETQYF. The CDR3 DNA follows: TGTGCTAGTGGTTTGGGGAGGACTAGCGGAGGCGGGGAGACCCAGTACTTC.

The CDR3, as DNA: TGTGCCAGCAGCTTATTGGTCCTTAGCGGGAGGGGCTACAATGAGCAGTTCTTC. Its protein is CASSLLVLSGRGYNEQFF. The J gene is TRBJ2-1, the V gene TRBV7-2; 11 bases fit TRBD2. The CDR3 length is 18 residues. Germline assignment: CDR1 SGHTA and CDR2 FQGNSA. J gave up 3 bases and V 2 bases, and 9 bases lay outside the gene matches.

V gene TRBV28 combines with J gene TRBJ2-1; D not certain. V lost 4 bases, J lost 8 bases, and 15 bases lay in between. Germline loops: CDR1 MDHEN, CDR2 SYDVKM. This CDR3 is built from 14 residues. The CDR3 spells CASSSLSRHYEQFF. The DNA for the CDR3 is TGTGCCAGCAGTTCTCTCTCACGGCATTATGAGCAGTTCTTC.

The chain employs TRBV14 and TRBJ1-1, with D hard to call. Trimming pared 1 base from V and 11 bases from J, leaving 14 bases between. Germline-derived CDR1 and CDR2 are SGHDN and FVKESK. CDR3 length: 13 amino acids. The CDR3 spells CASSQAGGLSAFF. In nucleotides, the CDR3 is TGTGCCAGCAGCCAAGCGGGAGGCCTCTCCGCTTTCTTT.

The CDR3 spells CASSPLRTGGVGGYTF. The DNA for the CDR3 is TGCGCCAGCAGCCCCCTCCGGACAGGTGGGGTGGGAGGCTACACCTTC. The V and J genes are TRBV5-1 and TRBJ1-2; 7 nucleotides line up with TRBD1. Germline CDR1 and CDR2: SGHRS and YFSETQ. Losses at the gene ends were 4 bases for V and 8 bases for J; bases not matched to a gene: 17. The CDR3 contains 16 residues.

This sequence joins TRBV11-2 and TRBJ2-1; D is unclear. V lost 5 bases and J lost 4, with 12 bases in between. Looked up from germline, CDR1 is SGHAT and CDR2 is FQNNGV. This CDR3 comprises 14 residues. For the CDR3, the DNA is TGTGCCAGCAGCCAGCTCCGCGGATACAATGAGCAGTTCTTC. This translates into CASSQLRGYNEQFF.

Written as DNA, the CDR3 is TGTGCCAGCAGTGAACACGGTAGCTCCTACGAGCAGTACTTC. This translates into CASSEHGSSYEQYF. The rearrangement links TRBV25-1 to TRBJ2-7; D remains ambiguous. Germline lookup yields CDR1 MGHDK and CDR2 SYGVNS. V lost 2 bases and J 0 bases, leaving 8 bases between the germline ends. This CDR3 is 14 amino acids long.

The chain has TRBV2 and TRBJ2-1; the match to TRBD1 covers 10 bases. The CDR3 is made up of 15 amino acids. The germline V gene has CDR1 SNHLY and CDR2 FYNNEI. Losses at the gene ends were 8 bases for V and 3 bases for J; bases not matched to a gene: 7. CDR3 coding DNA: TGTGCCAGCCAATTGGACAGGGGGAACTACAATGAGCAGTTCTTC. Translation: CASQLDRGNYNEQFF.

The chain is built from TRBV15 and TRBJ2-1, with TRBD1 as a possible D gene (5 bases). CDR3 length: 16 residues. Trimming left V 0 bases short and J 7 bases short, with 16 bases between. From germline, CDR1 is LNHNV and CDR2 YYDKDF (reference sequence). The CDR3 sequence is CATSRESLGLGNEQFF. In DNA form, the CDR3 reads TGTGCCACCAGCAGAGAAAGCCTGGGGCTCGGGAATGAGCAGTTCTTC.

This chain uses TRBV6-6 with TRBJ2-3; D perhaps matches TRBD2 (6 bases). Germline V lookup: CDR1 MNHNY, CDR2 SVGAGI (reference sequence). The ends were cut back, 10 bases at V and 11 bases at J, with 7 bases in the middle. The CDR3 spans 8 residues. CDR3 in amino acids: CATAGQYF. The CDR3 DNA reads TGTGCCACAGCGGGGCAGTATTTT.

The rearrangement joins TRBV7-9 to TRBJ1-1; 8 bases map to TRBD1. Per the germline V gene, CDR1 is SEHNR and CDR2 is FQNEAQ (reference sequence). V trimming: 5 bases; J trimming: 1 base; junction bases outside the gene matches: 3. CDR3 length equals 14 residues. The CDR3 here is CASSTGQANTEAFF. The DNA for the CDR3 is TGTGCCAGCAGCACGGGACAGGCGAACACTGAAGCTTTCTTT.

The chain employs TRBV7-9 and TRBJ2-7; D call uncertain. This CDR3 is 15 amino acids long. Germline V lookup: CDR1 SEHNR, CDR2 FQNEAQ (reference sequence). Trimming cost V 4 bases and J 0 bases, with 13 bases left between them. The CDR3 coding sequence is TGTGCCAGCAGCTCATACATTACCAGCTCCTACGAGCAGTACTTC. Protein sequence: CASSSYITSSYEQYF.

J is TRBJ1-1 and V is TRBV28, with no clear D. V was pared by 6 bases and J by 0 bases, with 14 bases between. Germline CDR1 and CDR2: MDHEN and SYDVKM. The CDR3 spans 15 residues. The CDR3 DNA reads as TGTGCCAGCAGCTCCAATTCAAGAGTGAACACTGAAGCTTTCTTT. Amino acid sequence: CASSSNSRVNTEAFF.

This chain connects TRBV5-6 to TRBJ2-7; a possible D gene is TRBD2 (6 bases). The germline V gene has CDR1 SGHDT and CDR2 YYEEEE. The CDR3 is 16 residues long. The V end lost 7 bases, the J end lost 0 bases, and 20 bases lay between the germline ends. The CDR3 sequence is CASELYDGGSSYEQYF. In DNA, the CDR3 is TGTGCCAGCGAATTATACGATGGGGGGTCCTCCTACGAGCAGTACTTC.

The rearrangement uses TRBV7-2 and TRBJ2-7; TRBD1 might be the D (6 bases). Germline V lookup: CDR1 SGHTA, CDR2 FQGNSA. The length of the CDR3 is 14 residues. V was cut by 5 bases and J by 4 bases, with 15 bases left in between. The CDR3 sequence: CASSPTRQEYEQYF. CDR3 in DNA: TGTGCCAGCAGCCCCACAAGACAGGAATACGAGCAGTACTTC.

This clone has only a few counts. The gene calls are TRBV7-9 and TRBJ2-3; TRBD1 agrees at 10 bases. Germline V gene data show CDR1 as SEHNR and CDR2 as FQNEAQ (reference sequence). The CDR3 extends over 16 amino acids. The J segment lost 3 bases and the V segment lost 1 base, leaving 4 bases of the junction unmatched. CDR3: CASSLGDRGTTDTQYF. CDR3 nucleotides: TGTGCCAGCAGCTTAGGGGACAGGGGTACAACAGATACGCAGTATTTT.

This chain uses TRBV5-1 with TRBJ2-2, with 9 bases fitting TRBD1. The CDR3 sequence is 15 residues long. V lost 1 base, J lost 3 bases, and 1 base stayed unmatched. Germline CDR1 and CDR2: SGHRS and YFSETQ. The DNA of the CDR3 is TGCGCCAGCAGCTTGACAGGGGGCTACACCGGGGAGCTGTTTTTT. Its translation is CASSLTGGYTGELFF.

The chain carries TRBV7-6 and TRBJ2-1; 16 bases are a match to TRBD2. Germline loops: CDR1 SGHVS, CDR2 FNYEAQ. The ends lost 5 bases at V and 1 base at J; junction bases unmatched: 11. CDR3 length equals 20 residues. DNA for the CDR3: TGTGCCAGCAGCGGGGCGGAGGGACTAGCGGGAGGGCGTTCCTACAATGAGCAGTTCTTC. Protein sequence: CASSGAEGLAGGRSYNEQFF.

The rearrangement joins TRBV28 to TRBJ2-7; either TRBD1 or TRBD2 may fit D (5 bases each). CDR3 length: 14 residues. Trimming removed 6 bases at V and 6 bases at J, with 18 bases between. CDR1 MDHEN and CDR2 SYDVKM come from the germline V gene. The chain's CDR3 is CASRSQGLGAEQYF. CDR3 nucleotide sequence: TGTGCCAGCAGATCCCAGGGTCTCGGGGCCGAGCAGTACTTC.